The clone carrying this TCR beta chain was counted ten times or more. Its antigen is still unknown. The sample belongs to a study of regulatory T cells in long-lasting Graves disease. Regarding time point: newly diagnosed GD, antithyroid drugs for less than 3 months. PBMC-derived RNA was used for the TCR library. General observations from the study: Persistent patients shared about 2,800 public clonotypes among themselves. Newly diagnosed patients shared fewer, at approximately 970.

Investigators prepared the TCR beta libraries by applying iRepertoire HTBI primers and Arm-PCR of CDR3 regions. TCRdb re-called the multiplex PCR reads with MiXCR, one entry per CDR3 protein. This table has 680,000 or so distinct CDR3 sequences, around 15% appearing once. Another study also made use of these data, one on T cells in Graves' hyperthyroidism and ophthalmopathy. As that report states: HTBI primers drove first-round RT-PCR of the TCR CDR3. Most thyroid clonotypes expanded above 0.001 were also detected in blood.

The material sequenced was peripheral blood mononuclear cells (PBMCs), taken at new diagnosis, from a patient treated with antithyroid drugs. This TCR came from a woman aged 25-40 years with Graves disease.

The CDR3 loop is CASSLESAGQDSYEQYF. DNA of the CDR3: TGTGCCAGCAGCTTAGAATCTGCGGGACAGGACTCCTACGAGCAGTACTTC. The rearrangement uses TRBV7-9 and TRBJ2-7, with 8 bases lining up with TRBD1. The CDR3 length is 17 residues. V gave up 1 base and J gave up 0 bases; unmatched junction bases: 8. Germline values: CDR1 SEHNR, CDR2 FQNEAQ (reference sequence).